This T cell receptor beta chain came from a study of OX40 agonist ivuxolimab in advanced cancers. On the study more broadly: The dose-escalation group included hepatocellular carcinoma, melanoma, renal cell carcinoma and head and neck cancer. Broader study findings: The study found among the lowest clonal expansion in partial responders at 0.1-3.0 mg/kg.

The CDR3 runs 19 residues. Germline assignment: CDR1 LNHDA and CDR2 SQIVND (reference sequence). V was pared by 0 bases and J by 0 bases, with 7 bases of the junction left unmatched. TCRdb's table, derived via immunoSEQ multiplex PCR, lists solely in-frame clones and lacks some. The table records over 30,000 clones, approximately 89% of them present only once. Comments on this clone: Antigen specificity is unknown.

The sample consisted of CD4+ or CD8+ T cells sorted from blood, taken in a trial of the OX40 agonist ivuxolimab. The TCR sequence derives from an adult with an advanced solid tumor such as melanoma, head and neck, liver or kidney cancer. V and J are TRBV19 and TRBJ2-7; 14 bases agree with TRBD2. The CDR3 loop reads CASSIDGTSGSWSSYEQYF. DNA for the CDR3: TGTGCCAGTAGTATAGACGGGACTAGCGGGAGTTGGAGCTCCTACGAGCAGTACTTC.